The source of this T cell receptor beta chain is a study of CD8+CD57+ T cells in acquired aplastic anemia. Investigators profiled TCR beta VDJ and CDR3 from genomic DNA template. TCRdb processed the reads anew with MiXCR; each CDR3 protein has one entry. The sample records 100,000 to 150,000 distinct CDR3 sequences, approximately 61% being singletons. In the case of this clonotype: Its antigen remains unidentified. An end of the junction does not agree with germline; a read error may underlie this.

Regarding the study as a whole: Around 29 CD8+ CDR3 sequences were shared between patients and controls.

An expansion of CD8+CD57+ cells by flow cytometry had been shown in patients chosen for sequencing. Germline assignment: CDR1 MNHNS and CDR2 SASEGT. The CDR3 extends over 13 amino acids. The sequenced material came from sorted CD4+, CD8+, or CD8+CD57+ T cells (not recorded which) from PBMCs. The V call is TRBV6-1, the J call TRBJ2-7, with D perhaps TRBD2 (6 bases). The receptor's source is a human donor with aplastic anemia. CDR3 region: CASNEFSGYKQYF. For the CDR3, the DNA is TGTGCCAGCAATGAATTTAGCGGATATAAGCAGTACTTC.